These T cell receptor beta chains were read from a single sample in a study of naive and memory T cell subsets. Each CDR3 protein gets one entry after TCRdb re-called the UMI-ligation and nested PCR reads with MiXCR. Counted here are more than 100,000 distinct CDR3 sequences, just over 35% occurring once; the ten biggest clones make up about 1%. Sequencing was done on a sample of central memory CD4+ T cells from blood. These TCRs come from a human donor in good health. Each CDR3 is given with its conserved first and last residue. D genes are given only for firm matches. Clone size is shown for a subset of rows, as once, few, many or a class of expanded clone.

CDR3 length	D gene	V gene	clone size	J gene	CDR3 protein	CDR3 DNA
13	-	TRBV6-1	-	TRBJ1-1	CASSELLNTEAFF	TGTGCCAGCAGTGAGCTGTTGAACACTGAAGCTTTCTTT
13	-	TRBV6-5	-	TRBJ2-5	CASSYSILETQYF	TGTGCCAGCAGTTACTCGATCCTAGAGACCCAGTACTTC
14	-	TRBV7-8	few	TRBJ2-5	CASSFRGGQETQYF	TGTGCCAGCAGCTTTCGAGGGGGCCAAGAGACCCAGTACTTC
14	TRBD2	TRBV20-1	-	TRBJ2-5	CSARPTSGQETQYF	TGCAGTGCTAGACCGACTAGCGGCCAAGAGACCCAGTACTTC
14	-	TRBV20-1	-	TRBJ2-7	CSASRGAGAYEQYF	TGCAGTGCTAGCCGCGGCGCAGGGGCCTACGAGCAGTACTTC
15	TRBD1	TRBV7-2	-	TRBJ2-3	CASTPGQGYADTQYF	TGTGCCAGCACCCCGGGACAGGGGTACGCAGATACGCAGTATTTT
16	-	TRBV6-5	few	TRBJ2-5	CASSYLGRRLVETQYF	TGTGCCAGCAGTTACTTGGGACGGAGATTGGTGGAGACCCAGTACTTC
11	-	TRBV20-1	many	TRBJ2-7	CSAKQAAEQYF	TGCAGTGCTAAGCAGGCGGCCGAGCAGTACTTC
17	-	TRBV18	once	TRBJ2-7	CASSPSARAMKDYEQYF	TGTGCCAGCTCACCAAGCGCTCGGGCCATGAAGGACTACGAGCAGTACTTC
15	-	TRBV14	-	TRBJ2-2	CASSQDTRYTGELFF	TGTGCCAGCAGCCAAGATACTCGCTACACCGGGGAGCTGTTTTTT
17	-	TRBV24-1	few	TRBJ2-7	CATSDQSGPRSLYEQYF	TGTGCCACCAGTGATCAGAGTGGCCCCAGGAGTCTATACGAGCAGTACTTC
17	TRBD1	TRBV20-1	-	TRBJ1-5	CSALTGQGHYSNQPQHF	TGCAGTGCCCTGACTGGACAGGGGCATTATAGCAATCAGCCCCAGCATTTT
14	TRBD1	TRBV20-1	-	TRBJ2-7	CSAYHLTGVYEQYF	TGCAGTGCTTATCACCTTACAGGGGTCTACGAGCAGTACTTC
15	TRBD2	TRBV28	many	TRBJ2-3	CATKETSGATDTQYF	TGTGCCACTAAGGAGACTAGCGGGGCCACAGATACGCAGTATTTT
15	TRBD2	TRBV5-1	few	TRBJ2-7	CASSSRGLAIYEQYF	TGCGCCAGCAGCTCCCGGGGACTAGCGATCTACGAGCAGTACTTC
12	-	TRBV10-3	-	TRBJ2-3	CAISSYRDTQYF	TGTGCCATCAGTTCCTACAGAGATACGCAGTATTTT
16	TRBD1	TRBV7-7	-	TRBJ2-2	CASSPRDRGPTGELFF	TGTGCTAGCAGCCCTAGGGACAGGGGGCCGACCGGGGAGCTGTTTTTT
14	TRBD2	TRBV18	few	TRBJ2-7	CASSPGTSGYEQYF	TGTGCCAGCTCACCTGGGACTAGCGGCTACGAGCAGTACTTC
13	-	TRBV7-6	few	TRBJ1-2	CASSLARGSGYTF	TGTGCCAGCAGCTTAGCGCGGGGTTCGGGCTACACCTTC
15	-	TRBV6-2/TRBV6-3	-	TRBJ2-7	CASSSRPSRTYEQYF	TGTGCCAGCAGTTCCCGACCGAGCCGAACCTACGAGCAGTACTTC
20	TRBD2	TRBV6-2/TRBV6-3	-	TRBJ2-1	CASSSFPGLAGYSSYNEQFF	TGTGCCAGCAGTTCCTTCCCGGGACTAGCGGGATATAGCTCCTACAATGAGCAGTTCTTC
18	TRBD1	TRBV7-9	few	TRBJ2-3	CASSLSGGGFVSTDTQYF	TGTGCCAGCAGCTTATCAGGGGGCGGATTTGTAAGCACAGATACGCAGTATTTT
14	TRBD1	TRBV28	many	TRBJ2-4	CASRGGPAKNIQYF	TGTGCCAGTAGAGGGGGCCCAGCCAAAAACATTCAGTACTTC
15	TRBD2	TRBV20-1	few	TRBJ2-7	CSGVEGGTRRYEQYF	TGCAGTGGGGTTGAGGGTGGGACTAGGAGGTACGAGCAGTACTTC
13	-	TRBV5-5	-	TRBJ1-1	CASRITGIPEAFF	TGTGCCAGCAGAATTACAGGGATTCCTGAAGCTTTCTTT
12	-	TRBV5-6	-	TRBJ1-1	CASSLRSAEAFF	TGTGCCAGCAGCTTGCGTAGCGCTGAAGCTTTCTTT
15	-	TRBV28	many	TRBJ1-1	CASSALTRAGTEAFF	TGTGCCAGCAGTGCCCTGACACGGGCTGGTACTGAAGCTTTCTTT
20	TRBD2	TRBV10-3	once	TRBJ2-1	CAISSFGTSGRTTPYNEQFF	TGTGCCATCAGTTCCTTCGGGACTAGCGGGAGAACAACCCCCTACAATGAGCAGTTCTTC
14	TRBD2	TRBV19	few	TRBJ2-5	CASSSQLAGETQYF	TGTGCCAGTAGTTCCCAGCTAGCGGGAGAGACCCAGTACTTC
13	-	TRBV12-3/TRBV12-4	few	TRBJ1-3	CASSLDQRDTIYF	TGTGCCAGCAGCCTAGACCAGCGGGACACCATATATTTT
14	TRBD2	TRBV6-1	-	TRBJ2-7	CASSGLASTYEQYF	TGTGCCAGCAGTGGACTAGCGAGCACCTACGAGCAGTACTTC
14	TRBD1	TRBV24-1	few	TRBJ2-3	CAIQQGAGADTQYF	TGTGCCATTCAACAGGGGGCAGGGGCAGATACGCAGTATTTT
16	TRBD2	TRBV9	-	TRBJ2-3	CASSVALASGPDTQYF	TGTGCCAGCAGCGTAGCCCTGGCTAGCGGACCAGATACGCAGTATTTT
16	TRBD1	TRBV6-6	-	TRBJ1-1	CATTPAQGWDSTEAFF	TGTGCCACCACACCGGCACAGGGATGGGACAGCACTGAAGCTTTCTTT
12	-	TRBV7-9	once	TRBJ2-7	CASGQDYHEQYF	TGTGCCTCTGGACAGGACTACCACGAGCAGTACTTC
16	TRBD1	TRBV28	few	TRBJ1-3	CASSPLPTGTGNTIYF	TGTGCCAGCAGTCCCCTCCCGACAGGGACTGGAAACACCATATATTTT
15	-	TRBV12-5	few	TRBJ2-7	CASGLGSRSSYEQYF	TGTGCTAGTGGTTTGGGATCACGGAGCTCCTACGAGCAGTACTTC
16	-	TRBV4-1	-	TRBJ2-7	CASSQDRTTVSYEQYF	TGCGCCAGCAGCCAAGATCGGACGACGGTCTCCTACGAGCAGTACTTC
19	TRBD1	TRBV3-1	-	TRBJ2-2	CASSQTGGRFLSVSGELFF	TGTGCCAGCAGCCAAACAGGGGGCCGATTCTTGAGTGTATCCGGGGAGCTGTTTTTT
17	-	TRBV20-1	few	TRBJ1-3	CSARGTAPDISGNTIYF	TGCAGTGCTAGAGGGACAGCCCCCGACATCTCTGGAAACACCATATATTTT
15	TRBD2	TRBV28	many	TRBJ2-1	CASSLSLAGLNEQFF	TGTGCCAGCAGTTTATCCCTAGCGGGATTAAATGAGCAGTTCTTC
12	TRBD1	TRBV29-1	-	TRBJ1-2	CSVEEGAGGYTF	TGCAGCGTTGAGGAGGGGGCGGGTGGCTACACCTTC
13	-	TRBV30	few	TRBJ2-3	CAWNRVWADTQYF	TGTGCCTGGAACAGGGTTTGGGCAGATACGCAGTATTTT
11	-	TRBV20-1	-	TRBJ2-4	CSASPRNIQYF	TGCAGTGCTAGTCCGAGAAACATTCAGTACTTC
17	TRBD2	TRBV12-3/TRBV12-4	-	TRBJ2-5	CASSRLAGVAPQETQYF	TGTGCCAGCAGTCGACTAGCGGGAGTAGCTCCACAAGAGACCCAGTACTTC
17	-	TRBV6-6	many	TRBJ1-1	CASSVRRLSDPGTEAFF	TGTGCCAGCAGTGTAAGACGACTAAGTGACCCAGGAACTGAAGCTTTCTTT
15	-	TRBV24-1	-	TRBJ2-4	CATSEGSLAKNIQYF	TGTGCCACCAGTGAGGGGAGCTTAGCCAAAAACATTCAGTACTTC
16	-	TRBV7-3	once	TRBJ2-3	CASSLGFGGPTDTQYF	TGTGCCAGCAGCTTAGGATTTGGGGGCCCCACAGATACGCAGTATTTT
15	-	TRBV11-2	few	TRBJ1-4	CASSSGGRGSEKLFF	TGTGCCAGCAGCTCGGGAGGGAGAGGGAGTGAAAAACTGTTTTTT
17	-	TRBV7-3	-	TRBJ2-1	CASSNNRSPTGYNEQFF	TGTGCCAGCAGTAACAACCGCTCTCCCACTGGATACAATGAGCAGTTCTTC
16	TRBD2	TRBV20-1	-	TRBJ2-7	CSASPGLAPSSYEQYF	TGCAGTGCTTCCCCGGGACTAGCGCCGAGCTCCTACGAGCAGTACTTC
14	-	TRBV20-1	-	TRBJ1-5	CSAQDTAFNQPQHF	TGCAGTGCCCAGGACACAGCCTTCAATCAGCCCCAGCATTTT
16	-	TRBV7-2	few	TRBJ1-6	CASSLIPGPYNSPLHF	TGTGCCAGCAGCTTAATCCCGGGTCCTTATAATTCACCCCTCCACTTT
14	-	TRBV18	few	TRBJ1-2	CASSPLEANYGYTF	TGTGCCAGCTCACCGCTCGAGGCTAACTATGGCTACACCTTC
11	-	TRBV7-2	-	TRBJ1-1	CASSPYTEAFF	TGTGCCAGCAGCCCGTACACTGAAGCTTTCTTT
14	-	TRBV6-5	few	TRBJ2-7	CASRSGLQSYEQYF	TGTGCCAGCAGGTCGGGGTTACAGTCGTACGAGCAGTACTTC
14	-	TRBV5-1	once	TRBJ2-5	CASSGTGTKETQYF	TGCGCCAGCAGCGGAACCGGGACAAAAGAGACCCAGTACTTC
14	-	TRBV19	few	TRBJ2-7	CASKRRAGTYEQYF	TGTGCCAGTAAGCGTCGGGCGGGAACCTACGAGCAGTACTTC
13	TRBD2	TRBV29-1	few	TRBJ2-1	CSVGSGNYNEQFF	TGCAGCGTTGGCAGCGGGAATTACAATGAGCAGTTCTTC